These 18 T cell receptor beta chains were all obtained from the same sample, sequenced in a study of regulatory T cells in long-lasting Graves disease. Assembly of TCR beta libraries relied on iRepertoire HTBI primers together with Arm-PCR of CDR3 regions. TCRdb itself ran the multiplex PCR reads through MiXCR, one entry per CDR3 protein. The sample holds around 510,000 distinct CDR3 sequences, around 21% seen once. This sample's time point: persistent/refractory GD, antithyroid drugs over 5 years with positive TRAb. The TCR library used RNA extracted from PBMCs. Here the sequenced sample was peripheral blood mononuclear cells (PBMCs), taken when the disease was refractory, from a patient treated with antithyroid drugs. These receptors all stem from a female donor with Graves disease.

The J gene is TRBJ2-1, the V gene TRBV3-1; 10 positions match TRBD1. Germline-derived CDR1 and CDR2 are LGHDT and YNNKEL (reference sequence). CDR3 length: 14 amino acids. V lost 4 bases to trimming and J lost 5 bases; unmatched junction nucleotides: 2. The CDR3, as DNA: TGTGCCAGCAGCCCGGGACAGGGGAACAATGAGCAGTTCTTC. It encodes CASSPGQGNNEQFF.

The CDR3 sequence is CASSQDIGAGVNGYTF. CDR3 DNA: TGTGCCAGCAGCCAAGATATTGGTGCAGGGGTTAATGGCTACACCTTC. V gene TRBV4-2 combines with J gene TRBJ1-2; TRBD1 might be the D (6 bases). Looked up from germline, CDR1 is LGHNA and CDR2 is YNFKEQ. The CDR3 sequence is 16 residues long. V was cut by 0 bases and J by 6 bases, with 17 bases left in between.

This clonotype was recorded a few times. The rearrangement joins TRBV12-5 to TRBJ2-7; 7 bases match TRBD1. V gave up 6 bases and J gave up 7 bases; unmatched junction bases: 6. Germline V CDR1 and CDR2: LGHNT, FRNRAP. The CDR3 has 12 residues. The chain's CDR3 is CASGWDRGEQYF. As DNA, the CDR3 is TGTGCTAGTGGATGGGACAGAGGGGAGCAGTACTTC.

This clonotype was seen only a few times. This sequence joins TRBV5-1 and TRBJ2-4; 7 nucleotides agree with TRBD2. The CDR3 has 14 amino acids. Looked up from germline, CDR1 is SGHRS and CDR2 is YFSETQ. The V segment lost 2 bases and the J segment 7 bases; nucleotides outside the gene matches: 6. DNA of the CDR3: TGCGCCAGCAGCTTCGCGGGAGCTGGTAACATTCAGTACTTC. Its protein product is CASSFAGAGNIQYF.

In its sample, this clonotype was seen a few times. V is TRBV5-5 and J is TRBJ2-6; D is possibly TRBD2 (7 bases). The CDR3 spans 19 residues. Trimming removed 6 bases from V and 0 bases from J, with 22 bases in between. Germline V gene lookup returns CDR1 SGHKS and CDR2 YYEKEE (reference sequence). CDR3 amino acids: CASNHQPGGPFSGANVLTF. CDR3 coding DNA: TGTGCCAGCAACCACCAGCCGGGGGGCCCCTTCTCTGGGGCCAACGTCCTGACTTTC. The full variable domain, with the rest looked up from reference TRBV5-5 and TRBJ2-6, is DAGVTQSPTHLIKTRGQQVTLRCSPISGHKSVSWYQQVLGQGPQFIFQYYEKEERGRGNFPDRFSARQFPNYSSELNVNALLLGDSALYLCASNHQPGGPFSGANVLTFGAGSRLTVL.

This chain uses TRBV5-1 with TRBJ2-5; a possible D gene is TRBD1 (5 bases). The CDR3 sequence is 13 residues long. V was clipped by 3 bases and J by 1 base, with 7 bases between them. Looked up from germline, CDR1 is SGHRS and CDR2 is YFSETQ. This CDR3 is CASSWGPQETQYF. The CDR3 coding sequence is TGCGCCAGCAGCTGGGGCCCCCAAGAGACCCAGTACTTC.

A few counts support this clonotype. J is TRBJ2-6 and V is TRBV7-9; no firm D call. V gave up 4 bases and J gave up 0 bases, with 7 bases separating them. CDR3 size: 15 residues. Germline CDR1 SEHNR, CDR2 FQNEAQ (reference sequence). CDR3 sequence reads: CASSSDRSGANVLTF. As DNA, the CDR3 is TGTGCCAGCAGCTCAGACCGCTCTGGGGCCAACGTCCTGACTTTC.

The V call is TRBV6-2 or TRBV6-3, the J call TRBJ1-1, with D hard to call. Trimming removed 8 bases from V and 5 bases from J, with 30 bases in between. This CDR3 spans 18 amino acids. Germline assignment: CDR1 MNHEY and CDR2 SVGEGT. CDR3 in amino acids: CASGSSWEATPGRTEAFF. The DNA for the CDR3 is TGTGCCAGCGGGAGCAGTTGGGAAGCAACCCCGGGGAGGACTGAAGCTTTCTTT.

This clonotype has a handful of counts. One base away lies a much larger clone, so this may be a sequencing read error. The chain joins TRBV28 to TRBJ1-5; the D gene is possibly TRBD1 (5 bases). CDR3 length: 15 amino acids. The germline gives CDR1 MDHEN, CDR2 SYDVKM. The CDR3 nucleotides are TGTGCCAGCGACGCCCGGGGGGACGGCAATCAGCCCCAGCGTTTT. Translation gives CASDARGDGNQPQRF.

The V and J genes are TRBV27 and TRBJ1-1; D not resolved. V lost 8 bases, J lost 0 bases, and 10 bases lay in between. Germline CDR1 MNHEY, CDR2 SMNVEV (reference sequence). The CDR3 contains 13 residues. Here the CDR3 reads CASGTGVNTEAFF. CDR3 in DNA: TGTGCCAGCGGAACCGGTGTGAACACTGAAGCTTTCTTT.

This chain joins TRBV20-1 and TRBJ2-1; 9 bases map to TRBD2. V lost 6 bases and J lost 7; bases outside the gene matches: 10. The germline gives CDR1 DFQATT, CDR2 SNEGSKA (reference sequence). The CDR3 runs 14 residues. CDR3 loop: CSAPNLAGSNEQFF. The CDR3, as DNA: TGCAGTGCCCCAAATCTAGCGGGAAGTAATGAGCAGTTCTTC.

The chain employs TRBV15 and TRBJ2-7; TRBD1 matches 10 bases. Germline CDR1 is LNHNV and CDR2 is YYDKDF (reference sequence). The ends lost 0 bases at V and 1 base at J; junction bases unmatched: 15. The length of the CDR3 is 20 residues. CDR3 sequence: CATSRDNRQGAQAGSYEQYF. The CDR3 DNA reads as TGTGCCACCAGCAGAGATAACAGACAGGGGGCCCAAGCGGGATCCTACGAGCAGTACTTC.

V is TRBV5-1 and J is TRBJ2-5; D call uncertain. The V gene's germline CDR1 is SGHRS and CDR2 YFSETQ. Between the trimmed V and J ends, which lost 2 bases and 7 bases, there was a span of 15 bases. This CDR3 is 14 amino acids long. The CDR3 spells CASSFRTDVRTQYF. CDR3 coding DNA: TGCGCCAGCAGCTTCCGGACGGATGTTAGGACCCAGTACTTC.

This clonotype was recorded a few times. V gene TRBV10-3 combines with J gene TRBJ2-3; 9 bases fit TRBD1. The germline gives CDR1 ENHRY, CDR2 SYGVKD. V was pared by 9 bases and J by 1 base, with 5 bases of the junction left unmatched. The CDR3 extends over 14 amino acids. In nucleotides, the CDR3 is TGTGCCATAACCCGGACAGGGGGCACAGATACGCAGTATTTT. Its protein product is CAITRTGGTDTQYF.

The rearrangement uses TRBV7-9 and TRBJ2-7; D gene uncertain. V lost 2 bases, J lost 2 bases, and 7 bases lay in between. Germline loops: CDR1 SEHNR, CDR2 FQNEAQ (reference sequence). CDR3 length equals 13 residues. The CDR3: CASSLRNAYEQYF. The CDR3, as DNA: TGTGCCAGCAGCTTACGTAATGCCTACGAGCAGTACTTC.

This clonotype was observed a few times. The CDR3 DNA reads TGTGCCACCAGTGATGCGGGGTCTGGGGCCAACGTCCTGACTTTC. Amino acid sequence: CATSDAGSGANVLTF. The chain links TRBV24-1 to TRBJ2-6; tentatively, D is TRBD2 (6 bases). The CDR3 has 15 amino acids. Germline V gene lookup returns CDR1 KGHDR and CDR2 SFDVKD. V was trimmed by 3 bases and J by 1 base, leaving 6 bases between them.

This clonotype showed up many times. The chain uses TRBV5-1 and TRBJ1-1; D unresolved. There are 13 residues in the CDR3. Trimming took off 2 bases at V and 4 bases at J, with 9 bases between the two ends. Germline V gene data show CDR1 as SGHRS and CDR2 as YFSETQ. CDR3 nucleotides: TGCGCCAGCAGCTTAAGGCCGGGCACTGAAGCTTTCTTT. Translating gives CASSLRPGTEAFF.

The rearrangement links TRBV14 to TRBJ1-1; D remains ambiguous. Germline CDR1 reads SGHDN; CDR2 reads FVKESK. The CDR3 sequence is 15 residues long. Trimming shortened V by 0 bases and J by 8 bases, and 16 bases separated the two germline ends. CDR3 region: CASSQDSWAWTEAFF. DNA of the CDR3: TGTGCCAGCAGCCAAGACTCCTGGGCCTGGACCGAAGCTTTCTTT.